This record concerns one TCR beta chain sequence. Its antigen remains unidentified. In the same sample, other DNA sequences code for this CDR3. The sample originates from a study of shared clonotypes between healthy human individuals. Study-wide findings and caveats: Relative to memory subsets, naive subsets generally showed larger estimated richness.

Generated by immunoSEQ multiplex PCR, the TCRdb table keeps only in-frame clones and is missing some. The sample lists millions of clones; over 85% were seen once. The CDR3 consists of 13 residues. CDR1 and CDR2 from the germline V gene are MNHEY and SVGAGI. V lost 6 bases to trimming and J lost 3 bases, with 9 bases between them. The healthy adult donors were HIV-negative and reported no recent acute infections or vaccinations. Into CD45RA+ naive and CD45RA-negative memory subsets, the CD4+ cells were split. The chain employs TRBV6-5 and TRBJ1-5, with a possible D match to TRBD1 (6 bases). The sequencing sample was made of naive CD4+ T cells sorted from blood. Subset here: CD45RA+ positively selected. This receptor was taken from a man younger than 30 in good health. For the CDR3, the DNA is TGTGCCAGCAGGCGGGGGCCCAATCAGCCCCAGCATTTT. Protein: CASRRGPNQPQHF.